The 23 T cell receptor beta chains presented below share a single source sample, sequenced in a study. TCRdb processed the RT-PCR reads anew with MiXCR; each CDR3 protein has one entry. The sample lists more than 550,000 distinct CDR3 sequences, 12% to 15% occurring once. The sequencing sample was made of memory CD4+ T cells from blood. The receptors derive from a female donor in good health, serving as a healthy control.

This clonotype was detected only a few times. V is TRBV10-2 and J is TRBJ1-4, with D unclear. Trimming left V 5 bases short and J 5 bases short, with 12 bases between. The CDR3 is made up of 14 amino acids. Germline values: CDR1 WSHSY, CDR2 SAAADI. CDR3 protein: CASSPPPGNEKLFF. The CDR3 DNA is TGCGCCAGCAGTCCCCCTCCGGGCAATGAAAAACTGTTTTTT.

This clonotype was seen repeatedly, ten times or more. This chain links TRBV20-1 with TRBJ1-1; tentative D call: TRBD1 (5 bases). V was trimmed by 5 bases and J by 2 bases, leaving 15 bases between them. This CDR3 comprises 14 residues. The germline gives CDR1 DFQATT, CDR2 SNEGSKA (reference sequence). This chain's CDR3 is CSAASGTVNTEAFF. The CDR3 DNA is TGCAGTGCTGCTTCCGGGACGGTTAACACTGAAGCTTTCTTT.

The rearrangement joins TRBV20-1 to TRBJ2-3; D is perhaps TRBD1 (5 bases). CDR1 and CDR2 (germline): DFQATT, SNEGSKA (reference sequence). Trimming removed 6 bases at V and 2 bases at J, with 15 bases between. The CDR3 extends over 14 amino acids. The DNA for the CDR3 is TGCAGTGCCGACAAAGCAGGGTTCACAGATACGCAGTATTTT. It is translated as CSADKAGFTDTQYF.

This rearrangement joins TRBV6-5 to TRBJ2-2, with D possibly called TRBD1 or TRBD2 (5 bases each). The CDR3 length is 16 residues. Germline lookup yields CDR1 MNHEY and CDR2 SVGAGI. Trimming took off 3 bases at V and 0 bases at J, with 11 bases between the two ends. CDR3 loop: CASSYWGMPNTGELFF. The DNA of the CDR3 is TGTGCCAGCAGTTATTGGGGGATGCCGAACACCGGGGAGCTGTTTTTT.

This clonotype occurred a few times. This rearrangement joins TRBV20-1 to TRBJ1-2; perhaps TRBD1 as D (6 bases). The CDR3 is 17 residues long. Trimming shortened V by 0 bases and J by 2 bases, and 19 bases separated the two germline ends. Germline CDR1 reads DFQATT; CDR2 reads SNEGSKA (reference sequence). In DNA, the CDR3 is TGCAGTGCTAGAGATAGTGGGGGCAGTCATGGCAACTATGGCTACACCTTC. Translation: CSARDSGGSHGNYGYTF.

This clonotype was counted between two and nine times. The rearrangement joins TRBV7-2 to TRBJ1-1; D is ambiguous. CDR1 is SGHTA and CDR2 is FQGNSA in the germline V gene. The CDR3 spans 13 residues. The V end lost 4 bases, the J end lost 7 bases, and 13 bases lay between the germline ends. The CDR3 DNA is TGTGCCAGCAGCTCCCACGGAGGGATTGAAGCTTTCTTT. Residues: CASSSHGGIEAFF.

This clonotype was found a few times. V is TRBV12-3 or TRBV12-4 and J is TRBJ1-1, with D hard to call. The CDR3 contains 13 residues. Trimming removed 7 bases from V and 1 base from J, with 10 bases in between. The CDR3 DNA sequence: TGTGCCAGCACCCCAATGGCGAACACTGAAGCTTTCTTT. Residues: CASTPMANTEAFF.

The chain carries TRBV4-3 and TRBJ2-1, with D tentatively TRBD1 or TRBD2 (6 bases each). The germline V gene encodes CDR1 LGHNA and CDR2 YSLEER. This CDR3 is built from 20 residues. Trimming left V 0 bases short and J 0 bases short, with 21 bases between. The CDR3 bases are TGCGCCAGCAGCCAAGAAAAAAAGGGGGGCCTAACCAGCTCCTACAATGAGCAGTTCTTC. This translates into CASSQEKKGGLTSSYNEQFF.

This clonotype was observed at least ten times. The rearrangement uses TRBV7-3 and TRBJ2-5; D uncertain. Germline CDR1 and CDR2: SGHTA and FQGTGA. This CDR3 has 13 amino acids. Trimming left V 5 bases short and J 5 bases short, with 12 bases between. CDR3 nucleotide sequence: TGTGCCAGCAGCCCTGCCAGGTCGGAGACCCAGTACTTC. Its translation: CASSPARSETQYF.

This clonotype was detected many times. CDR3 residues: CSADNPLRSNYGYTF. The CDR3 DNA reads TGCAGTGCCGATAACCCCCTAAGATCTAACTATGGCTACACCTTC. The V and J genes are TRBV20-1 and TRBJ1-2, with no clear D. Germline lookup yields CDR1 DFQATT and CDR2 SNEGSKA (reference sequence). The germline V and J ends were trimmed by 6 bases and 0 bases, with 17 bases remaining between them. The CDR3 has 15 residues.

In its sample, this clonotype was seen a few times. This chain connects TRBV7-2 to TRBJ1-2; D uncertain. The germline V and J ends were trimmed by 5 bases and 12 bases, with 22 bases remaining between them. Germline lookup yields CDR1 SGHTA and CDR2 FQGNSA. The CDR3 covers 14 residues. For the CDR3, the DNA is TGTGCCAGCAGCGGGCCTGACCTCCGCTCTTCCCACACCTTC. Its translation: CASSGPDLRSSHTF.

The chain has TRBV20-1 and TRBJ1-5; D gene unclear. The germline V and J ends were trimmed by 6 bases and 2 bases, with 11 bases remaining between them. The germline V gene has CDR1 DFQATT and CDR2 SNEGSKA (reference sequence). This CDR3 region has 13 residues. The DNA for the CDR3 is TGCAGTGCCCCATACAGCGGCAATCAGCCCCAGCATTTT. This sequence encodes CSAPYSGNQPQHF.

This clonotype was observed at least ten times. The chain combines TRBV3-1 with TRBJ1-1, with a weak D call TRBD1 (6 bases). This CDR3 contains 13 residues. Germline V gives CDR1 LGHDT, CDR2 YNNKEL (reference sequence). V gave up 5 bases and J gave up 2 bases, with 9 bases separating them. The DNA of the CDR3 is TGTGCCAGCAGCGGACAGAGAAACACTGAAGCTTTCTTT. It codes for CASSGQRNTEAFF. Supplemented by reference TRBV3-1 and TRBJ1-1, the full variable domain reads DTAVSQTPKYLVTQMGNDKSIKCEQNLGHDTMYWYKQDSKKFLKIMFSYNNKELIINETVPNRFSPKSPDKAHLNLHINSLELGDSAVYFCASSGQRNTEAFFGQGTRLTVV.

This clonotype has at least ten counts. The J gene is TRBJ1-1, the V gene TRBV5-1, with 8 bases fitting TRBD1. Germline assignment: CDR1 SGHRS and CDR2 YFSETQ. V was pared by 0 bases and J by 5 bases, with 9 bases of the junction left unmatched. The CDR3 covers 16 residues. The CDR3 bases are TGCGCCAGCAGCTTGGCCGGACAGGGAGGTGGTACTGAAGCTTTCTTT. Its translation: CASSLAGQGGGTEAFF.

This chain uses TRBV7-8 with TRBJ1-5; weak D call: TRBD1 (5 bases). The CDR3 is made up of 17 amino acids. Germline V gives CDR1 SGHVS, CDR2 FQNEAQ. V was clipped by 5 bases and J by 0 bases, with 17 bases between them. The CDR3 DNA sequence: TGTGCCAGCAGCAATTCTATCGGGGGGAATAGCAATCAGCCCCAGCATTTT. It yields the protein CASSNSIGGNSNQPQHF.

This clonotype was observed a handful of times. This chain links TRBV5-1 with TRBJ2-7, with 7 bases aligning to TRBD2. Trimming removed 6 bases from V and 7 bases from J; junction bases left unmatched: 10. Germline V gene sequence: CDR1 SGHRS, CDR2 YFSETQ. This CDR3 spans 13 amino acids. In DNA, the CDR3 is TGCGCCAGCACTAAGGCGGGAGTTGGAGAGCAGTACTTC. It translates to CASTKAGVGEQYF.

This clonotype was detected many times. The chain links TRBV7-3 to TRBJ2-5; 7 bases agree with TRBD2. Per germline, CDR1 SGHTA and CDR2 FQGTGA. J lost 4 bases, V lost 0 bases, and 11 bases had no gene match. This CDR3 has 17 amino acids. The CDR3 nucleotides read TGTGCCAGCAGCTTAACGTCCGGGACTATTGGGCCAGAGACCCAGTACTTC. As protein: CASSLTSGTIGPETQYF.

The chain combines TRBV5-1 with TRBJ2-7, with 8 bases lining up with TRBD2. V lost 4 bases, J lost 1 base, and 10 bases stayed unmatched. Germline loops: CDR1 SGHRS, CDR2 YFSETQ. The CDR3 is 16 amino acids. DNA for the CDR3: TGCGCCAGCAGCGGGCCAGCGGGAGTCACATCCTACGAGCAGTACTTC. Its protein is CASSGPAGVTSYEQYF.

This clonotype was recorded many times. The rearrangement uses TRBV24-1 and TRBJ2-2; 10 positions match TRBD2. The length of the CDR3 is 18 residues. V lost 2 bases to trimming and J lost 3 bases; unmatched junction nucleotides: 8. The germline CDR1 and CDR2 sequences are KGHDR and SFDVKD. The CDR3 region has the DNA TGTGCCACCAGTGATTCTCTGGCCCTAGCGGGAGACACCGGGGAGCTGTTTTTT. Translated, it gives CATSDSLALAGDTGELFF.

This clonotype was found a few times. V usage is TRBV7-9 and J usage is TRBJ1-1; TRBD1 matches 9 bases. J lost 5 bases, V lost 5 bases, and 18 bases had no gene match. The germline V gene has CDR1 SEHNR and CDR2 FQNEAQ (reference sequence). There are 18 residues in the CDR3. The CDR3 sequence: CASSALGQGERSRTEAFF. In DNA form, the CDR3 reads TGTGCCAGCAGCGCGCTGGGACAGGGAGAGAGGTCGAGGACTGAAGCTTTCTTT.

This chain joins TRBV3-1 and TRBJ2-1; D is unclear. Between the trimmed V and J ends, which lost 3 bases and 7 bases, there was a span of 13 bases. The CDR3 contains 14 residues. From germline, CDR1 is LGHDT and CDR2 YNNKEL (reference sequence). For the CDR3, the DNA is TGTGCCAGCAGCCAGCCCGGGTTGGGAAATGAGCAGTTCTTC. Its translation is CASSQPGLGNEQFF.

This clonotype was seen only a few times. The gene calls are TRBV10-1 and TRBJ2-3; D perhaps matches TRBD1 (5 bases). Looked up from germline, CDR1 is WNHNN and CDR2 is SYGVQD (reference sequence). V was shortened by 6 bases and J by 2 bases, with 24 bases between the two germline ends. The CDR3 sequence is 18 residues long. In DNA, the CDR3 is TGCGCCAGCAGCAACCCCGGCGACAGAACAAGTAACACAGATACGCAGTATTTT. Encoded protein: CASSNPGDRTSNTDTQYF.

This clonotype was counted only a few times. The chain carries TRBV20-1 and TRBJ1-5; the match to TRBD1 covers 7 bases. Germline lookup yields CDR1 DFQATT and CDR2 SNEGSKA (reference sequence). This CDR3 contains 15 residues. J was trimmed by 7 bases and V by 0 bases; bases with no gene match: 9. The DNA of the CDR3 is TGCAGTGCTAGAGACCGACAGGGAGGAGTGCAGCCCCAGCATTTT. This sequence encodes CSARDRQGGVQPQHF.